Listed below are T cell receptor beta chains from one sample, sequenced in a study of CXCR3-negative and CXCR3-positive naive CD8 T cells. TCRdb re-called the 5' RACE reads; every CDR3 protein appears as one record, without DNA. In all, the sample yields some 140,000 distinct CDR3 sequences. The specimen was naive CXCR3+ CD8+ T cells from blood. The receptor set was obtained from a human donor in good health. Some clones in this sample may be carry-over from other donors' samples. CDR3s include the opening cysteine and the closing phenylalanine or tryptophan.

v_gene	j_gene	CDR3aa
TRBV7-9	TRBJ2-2	CASSPPAKGLGQPGELFF
TRBV28	TRBJ2-7	CASRSGLSYEQYF
TRBV15	TRBJ1-2	CATSRENGPSYTF
TRBV7-8	TRBJ2-1	CASSLGPGLGSGEQFF
TRBV9	TRBJ2-3	CASSVAVETYTDTQYF
TRBV18	TRBJ2-7	CASSPPGQGELYF
TRBV2	TRBJ2-1	CASSDPSGGSSYNEQFF
TRBV3-1	TRBJ2-1	CASTKGSQIDNEQFF
TRBV4-1	TRBJ2-1	CASSQTRGGQSYNEQFF
TRBV7-9	TRBJ1-1	CASSLVGRSNTEAFF